This T cell receptor (beta chain) came from a study of blood T cells in healthy people across ages. Germline V CDR1 and CDR2: SGHTA, FQGNSA. There are 18 residues in the CDR3. Germline trimming cut 1 base from V and 1 base from J; bases unmatched to any gene: 8. Primed by a sample-barcoded 5' primer and a J-beta primer mix, a second PCR proceeded for 7 to 11 cycles. TCRdb passed the 5' RACE reads through MiXCR, listing each CDR3 protein once. The top ten clones hold about 20% of a sample with around 900,000 distinct CDR3 sequences, roughly 47% of them seen once. This clonotype was seen many times. The chain links TRBV7-2 to TRBJ2-4, with 9 bases that match TRBD2. The source is a woman aged 55-69 years in good health. The sequenced sample consisted of blood. CDR3 protein: CASSLGLAAVRAKNIQYF. The DNA of the CDR3 is TGTGCCAGCAGCTTAGGACTAGCGGCTGTGCGGGCCAAAAACATTCAGTACTTC.